The entry below describes one TCR beta chain. The CDR3 loop spans 16 amino acids. The germline gives CDR1 KGHSH, CDR2 LQKENI. V lost 0 bases and J lost 0, with 10 bases in between. This sample is drawn from a study of T cells after yellow fever vaccination. A single record per CDR3 protein comes from TCRdb applying MiXCR to the 5' RACE reads. Here the sample spans approximately 600,000 distinct CDR3 sequences, approximately 13% being singletons. The chain uses TRBV18 and TRBJ2-3, with a weak D call TRBD2 (5 bases). This clonotype was sampled from a man aged 25-45 years who received the YFV17D yellow fever vaccine. The specimen was PBMCs, collected on the day of the yellow fever booster vaccination. CDR3 sequence (DNA): TGTGCCAGCTCACCACCGTTAGCGACTAGCACAGATACGCAGTATTTT. Its protein product is CASSPPLATSTDTQYF.